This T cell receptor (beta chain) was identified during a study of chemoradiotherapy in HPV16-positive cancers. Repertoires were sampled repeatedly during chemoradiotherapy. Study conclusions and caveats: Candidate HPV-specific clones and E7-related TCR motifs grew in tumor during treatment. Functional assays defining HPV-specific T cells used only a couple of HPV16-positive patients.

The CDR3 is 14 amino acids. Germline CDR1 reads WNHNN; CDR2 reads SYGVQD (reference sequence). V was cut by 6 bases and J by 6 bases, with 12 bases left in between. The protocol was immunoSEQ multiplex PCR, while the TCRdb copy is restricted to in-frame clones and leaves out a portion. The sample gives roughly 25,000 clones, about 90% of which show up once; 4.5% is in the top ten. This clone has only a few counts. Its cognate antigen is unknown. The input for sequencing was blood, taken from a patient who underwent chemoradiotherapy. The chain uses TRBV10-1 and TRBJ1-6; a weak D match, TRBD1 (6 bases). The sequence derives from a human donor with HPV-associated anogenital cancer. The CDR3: CASRSGECNSPLHF. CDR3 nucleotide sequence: TGCGCCAGCAGATCAGGGGAGTGTAATTCACCCCTCCACTTT.